The sequence of this TCR beta chain was determined in a study of cytomegalovirus exposure and HLA in healthy donors. The PCR made use of 60 Vbeta and 13 Jbeta primers. Profiled with immunoSEQ multiplex PCR; TCRdb holds only in-frame clones, not every one. The repertoire holds 160,000 or so clones, with around 80% as singletons. Germline V lookup: CDR1 SGHVS, CDR2 FNYEAQ. Trimming removed 5 bases from V and 10 bases from J; junction bases left unmatched: 12. The CDR3 runs 15 residues. Input material: PBMCs. The source of this sequence is a man aged 35 to 55 in good health and CMV-seronegative. The chain has TRBV7-6 and TRBJ1-4; 8 positions match TRBD1. The CDR3 is CASSGVGTGPGKLFF. As DNA, the CDR3 is TGTGCCAGCAGCGGCGTCGGGACAGGCCCGGGAAAACTGTTTTTT.